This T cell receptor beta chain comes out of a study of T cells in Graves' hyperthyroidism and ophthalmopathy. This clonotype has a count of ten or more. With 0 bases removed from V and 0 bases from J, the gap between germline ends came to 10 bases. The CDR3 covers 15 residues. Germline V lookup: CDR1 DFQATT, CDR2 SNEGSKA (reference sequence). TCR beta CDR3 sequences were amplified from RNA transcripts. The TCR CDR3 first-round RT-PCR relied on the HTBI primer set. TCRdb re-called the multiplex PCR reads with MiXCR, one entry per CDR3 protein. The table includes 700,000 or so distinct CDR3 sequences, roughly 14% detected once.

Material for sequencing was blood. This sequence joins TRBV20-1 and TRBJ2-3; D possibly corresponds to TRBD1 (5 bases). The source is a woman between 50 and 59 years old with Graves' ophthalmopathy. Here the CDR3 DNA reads TGCAGTGCTAGAGATTACAGGCTGAGCACAGATACGCAGTATTTT. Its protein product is CSARDYRLSTDTQYF.